The TCR beta chain described here comes from a study of tumor-infiltrating lymphocytes in primary liver carcinoma. Study summary: Tumors measured 4.2 to 10 cm and were stage T1-T3 N0M0.

The CDR3 covers 13 residues. V was shortened by 2 bases and J by 8 bases, with 15 bases between the two germline ends. The germline V gene encodes CDR1 GTSNPN and CDR2 SVGIG (reference sequence). As regards this clonotype: Its antigen is unknown. This sequence may be a read error, since a much larger clone differs from it by one base.

The roughly 18-32 mg bulk tissue piece was not sorted before simultaneous RNA and DNA extraction. For each tumor, five separate regions were sampled. TCR beta cDNA was reverse-transcribed from around 0.55 ug of total RNA. The reaction used a constant-region primer and ProtoScript II reverse transcriptase. Generation of the TCR beta libraries relied on three nested multiplex PCR rounds using slightly modified ARM-PCR. Each of the first two PCR rounds ran nine to ten cycles with TRBV1-TRBV30 forward and C-beta reverse primers. TCRdb reanalysed the multiplex PCR reads using MiXCR and keeps one entry per CDR3 protein. The sample records some 120,000 distinct CDR3 sequences, 60% to 80% being singletons. Broader study findings: Tumor region pairs shared more overlap than did tumor-adjacent and tumor-blood pairs.

This sequence was found in a woman in her sixties or seventies with primary liver carcinoma and hepatitis B virus infection. The chain recombines TRBV30 with TRBJ1-1; D is undetermined. Source material: liver tumor tissue from sampling region 3. Subset meaning: tumor region T3, left-lateral pole. The CDR3 loop reads CAWSRLDCGEAFF. For the CDR3, the DNA is TGTGCCTGGAGTCGATTGGACTGCGGCGAAGCTTTCTTT. The whole variable domain, filled in from reference TRBV30 and TRBJ1-1, reads SQTIHQWPATLVQPVGSPLSLECTVEGTSNPNLYWYRQAAGRGLQLLFYSVGIGQISSEVPQNLSASRPQDRQFILSSKKLLLSDSGFYLCAWSRLDCGEAFFGQGTRLTVV.